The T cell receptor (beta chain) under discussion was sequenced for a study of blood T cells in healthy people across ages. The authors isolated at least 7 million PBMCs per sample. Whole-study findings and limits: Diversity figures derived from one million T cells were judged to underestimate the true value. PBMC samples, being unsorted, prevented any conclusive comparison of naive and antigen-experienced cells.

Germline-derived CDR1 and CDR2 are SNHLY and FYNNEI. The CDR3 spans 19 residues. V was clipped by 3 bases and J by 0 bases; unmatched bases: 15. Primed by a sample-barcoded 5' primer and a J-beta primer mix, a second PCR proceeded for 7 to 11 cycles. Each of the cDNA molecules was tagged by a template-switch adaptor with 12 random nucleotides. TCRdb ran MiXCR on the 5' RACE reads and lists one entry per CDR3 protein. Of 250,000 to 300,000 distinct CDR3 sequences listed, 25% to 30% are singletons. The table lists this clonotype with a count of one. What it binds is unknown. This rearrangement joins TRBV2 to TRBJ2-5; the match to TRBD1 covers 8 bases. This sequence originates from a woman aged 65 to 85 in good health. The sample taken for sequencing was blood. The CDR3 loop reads CASSDPSTSGTGNQETQYF. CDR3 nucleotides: TGTGCCAGCAGTGACCCCTCCACCTCCGGGACAGGAAACCAAGAGACCCAGTACTTC.